This TCR beta chain was observed in a study of shared clonotypes between healthy human individuals. Points from the study as a whole: Only a few donors were included, so the genetic and exposure-history diversity represented was limited.

Produced via immunoSEQ multiplex PCR; TCRdb's table is partial and in-frame only. The repertoire holds 450,000 to 500,000 clones, with 70% to 85% as singletons. This clone was recorded once. Its antigen is still unknown. All of the donors resided in Nashville, Tennessee, and each was a Caucasian adult. Extraction of genomic DNA in unsorted samples used approximately 94 million PBMCs. Material for sequencing was PBMCs. This receptor was identified in a woman aged 40 to 50 in good health. Some clones in this sample may be carry-over from other donors' samples.

CDR3 region: CASSPREASGSIDEQFF. The CDR3 region has the DNA TGTGCCAGCAGTCCCCGGGAGGCTAGCGGGAGTATAGATGAGCAGTTCTTC. The V call is TRBV28, the J call TRBJ2-1, with 10 bases that match TRBD2. J was trimmed by 8 bases and V by 5 bases; bases with no gene match: 15. This CDR3 comprises 17 residues. CDR1 is MDHEN, CDR2 SYDVKM, per germline.